Listed here are 28 T cell receptor beta chains from one sample, sequenced in a study of spatial heterogeneity in lung cancer. TCRdb itself ran the 5' RACE reads through MiXCR, one entry per CDR3 protein. The table has under 5,500 distinct CDR3 sequences, 10% to 15% seen once; the top ten hold 40% to 60%. These receptors lack a known antigen. General study points: It was found that expanded intratumoral alpha and beta TCR counts tracked tumor mutation counts.

The time point denotes: sample taken at primary tumor resection. The sample in question was lung tumor tissue, obtained at surgery. The receptors derive from a male donor with early-stage non-small cell lung cancer.

This clonotype has ten or more counts. The chain uses TRBV6-6 and TRBJ2-7; D not certain. The CDR3 is 13 residues long. CDR1 is MNHNY, CDR2 SVGAGI, per germline (reference sequence). V was shortened by 4 bases and J by 1 base, with 8 bases between the two germline ends. The CDR3 DNA reads TGTGCCAGCAGTTTTCATGCATCCTACGAGCAGTACGTC. The encoded protein is CASSFHASYEQYV.

This clonotype has a count of ten or more. J is TRBJ2-1 and V is TRBV11-3; 9 positions match TRBD1. The germline gives CDR1 SGHNT, CDR2 YENEEA. The J segment lost 4 bases and the V segment lost 4 bases, leaving 14 bases of the junction unmatched. The CDR3 is 18 amino acids. CDR3 in DNA: TGTGCCAGCAGCTCTGGACAGGGGCCCTCTGTTATTTACAATGAGCAGTTCTTC. Translation: CASSSGQGPSVIYNEQFF.

This clonotype was seen a few times. V is TRBV20-1 and J is TRBJ1-5, with D possibly matching TRBD1 (5 bases). The V gene's germline CDR1 is DFQATT and CDR2 SNEGSKA (reference sequence). V shed 5 bases and J shed 2 bases, with 16 bases lying between them. The CDR3 runs to 15 residues. The CDR3 reads CSAPSGGIGNQPQHF. CDR3 nucleotide sequence: TGCAGTGCTCCCTCGGGGGGGATCGGCAATCAGCCCCAGCATTTT.

This clonotype was seen more than once but under ten times. V gene TRBV20-1 combines with J gene TRBJ2-3, with a tentative D call TRBD2 (6 bases). V dropped 0 bases and J dropped 2 bases, with 15 bases sitting between them. This CDR3 has 16 residues. Per germline, CDR1 DFQATT and CDR2 SNEGSKA (reference sequence). The CDR3: CSARDPAGRSTDTQYF. The CDR3 DNA is TGCAGTGCTAGAGATCCCGCGGGGCGCTCCACAGATACGCAGTATTTT.

This CDR3 reads CASSFNAGGGTEAFF. The CDR3, as DNA: TGTGCCAGCAGCTTCAATGCGGGGGGAGGCACTGAAGCTTTCTTT. The chain recombines TRBV5-5 with TRBJ1-1, with TRBD1 as a possible D gene (5 bases). The CDR3 length is 15 residues. V lost 2 bases and J lost 4, with 15 bases in between. Germline V gene sequence: CDR1 SGHKS, CDR2 YYEKEE (reference sequence).

This clonotype was seen a handful of times. This chain connects TRBV7-9 to TRBJ2-2; TRBD2 matches at 12 bases. Germline V gene data show CDR1 as SEHNR and CDR2 as FQNEAQ (reference sequence). The CDR3 extends over 22 amino acids. V lost 2 bases, J lost 6 bases, and 22 bases stayed unmatched. This CDR3 reads CASSLRLSSVLAGGLYPGELFF. As DNA, the CDR3 is TGTGCCAGCAGCTTACGTCTTTCCTCGGTGCTAGCGGGGGGGCTATACCCCGGGGAGCTGTTTTTT.

This clonotype was observed a handful of times. The genes are TRBV5-1 and TRBJ2-1, with D possibly being TRBD2 (5 bases). The CDR3 runs to 16 residues. V lost 2 bases and J 2 bases, leaving 14 bases between the germline ends. Germline assignment: CDR1 SGHRS and CDR2 YFSETQ. The CDR3: CASSFRLALTYNEQFF. Here the CDR3 DNA reads TGCGCCAGCAGCTTTAGGCTAGCCCTAACCTACAATGAGCAGTTCTTC.

This clonotype was found a few times. The V gene is TRBV12-3 or TRBV12-4, the J gene TRBJ2-5; unclear D gene. The germline V and J ends were trimmed by 7 bases and 1 base, with 13 bases remaining between them. The CDR3 consists of 14 residues. CDR3: CASTAIRVQETQYF. In DNA, the CDR3 is TGTGCCAGCACCGCCATCCGGGTCCAAGAGACCCAGTACTTC.

The chain couples TRBV28 to TRBJ2-7; D gene unclear. The CDR3 consists of 14 residues. The germline CDR1 and CDR2 sequences are MDHEN and SYDVKM. Trimming removed 1 base at V and 0 bases at J, with 7 bases between. In DNA form, the CDR3 reads TGTGCCAGCAGTTTATCTGGAAGCTCCTACGAGCAGTACTTC. Residues: CASSLSGSSYEQYF.

The chain carries TRBV28 and TRBJ1-4; possible D gene TRBD1, 5 bases. The CDR3 has 14 amino acids. V was trimmed by 6 bases and J by 0 bases, leaving 8 bases between them. Germline CDR1 MDHEN, CDR2 SYDVKM. The CDR3 loop reads CASSDSTTNEKLFF. The CDR3 nucleotides read TGTGCCAGCAGCGACAGTACAACTAATGAAAAACTGTTTTTT.

This clonotype has just a few counts. The J gene is TRBJ2-3, the V gene TRBV20-1, with D possibly matching TRBD2 (5 bases). The CDR3 contains 15 residues. V shed 0 bases and J shed 3 bases, with 13 bases lying between them. Looked up from germline, CDR1 is DFQATT and CDR2 is SNEGSKA (reference sequence). The CDR3 is CSARDPGYGTDTQYF. Written as DNA, the CDR3 is TGCAGTGCTAGAGATCCGGGATACGGGACAGATACGCAGTATTTT.

This clonotype appeared a few times. The chain couples TRBV12-3 or TRBV12-4 to TRBJ1-5; 8 bases are shared with TRBD1. Losses at the gene ends were 4 bases for V and 5 bases for J; bases not matched to a gene: 7. This CDR3 region has 15 residues. For the CDR3, the DNA is TGTGCCAGCAGTTCCGACAGGGGTAGAGATCAGCCCCAGCATTTT. Its protein product is CASSSDRGRDQPQHF.

This clonotype is categorized as medium-sized. The chain couples TRBV24-1 to TRBJ2-1; 14 bases are shared with TRBD2. V trimming: 5 bases; J trimming: 6 bases; junction bases outside the gene matches: 8. This CDR3 region has 17 residues. Germline V gives CDR1 KGHDR, CDR2 SFDVKD. CDR3 sequence: CATSVGTSGRLSNEQFF. CDR3 coding DNA: TGTGCCACCAGTGTCGGGACTAGCGGGAGATTAAGCAATGAGCAGTTCTTC.

This clonotype was found a few times. The CDR3 protein is CASSPGRFNQPQHF. In DNA, the CDR3 is TGTGCCAGCAGCCCCGGACGGTTCAATCAGCCCCAGCATTTT. The V call is TRBV7-8, the J call TRBJ1-5; D is undetermined. Trimming cost V 5 bases and J 3 bases, with 11 bases left between them. Germline V CDR1 and CDR2: SGHVS, FQNEAQ. The CDR3 is 14 amino acids.

This clonotype was detected only a few times. The CDR3 bases are TGTGCCAGCAGCCCCCGGCCCACCGGGGAGCTGTTTTTT. It yields the protein CASSPRPTGELFF. The chain uses TRBV7-9 and TRBJ2-2; D not resolved. Germline V gene lookup returns CDR1 SEHNR and CDR2 FQNEAQ (reference sequence). The ends were cut back, 5 bases at V and 4 bases at J, with 8 bases in the middle. This CDR3 is 13 amino acids long.

The chain uses TRBV6-6 and TRBJ1-3, with D perhaps TRBD1 (5 bases). The V end was cut by 6 bases, the J end by 2 bases, with 14 bases between. From germline, CDR1 is MNHNY and CDR2 SVGAGI (reference sequence). CDR3 length: 15 amino acids. DNA for the CDR3: TGTGCCAGCAGAGCCCTCAGGGTACCTGGAAACACCATATATTTT. Its translation: CASRALRVPGNTIYF.

V usage is TRBV15 and J usage is TRBJ2-5; 9 bases line up with TRBD2. The CDR3 spans 15 residues. Germline V gene sequence: CDR1 LNHNV, CDR2 YYDKDF (reference sequence). V trimming: 2 bases; J trimming: 0 bases; junction bases outside the gene matches: 1. CDR3 nucleotides: TGTGCCACCAGCAGACGGACTAGCGACCAAGAGACCCAGTACTTC. Its translation is CATSRRTSDQETQYF.

The rearrangement uses TRBV24-1 and TRBJ2-1; the match to TRBD2 covers 7 bases. Germline CDR1 and CDR2: KGHDR and SFDVKD. V dropped 0 bases and J dropped 6; count of bases not matched to a gene: 10. This CDR3 has 17 amino acids. This CDR3 reads CATSDLGGGRSINEQFF. Here the CDR3 DNA reads TGTGCCACCAGTGATTTGGGGGGAGGGCGTTCGATCAATGAGCAGTTCTTC.

The chain uses TRBV28 and TRBJ2-1; D not certain. The V and J ends lost 3 bases and 8 bases respectively, with 23 bases between them. The CDR3 is 17 residues long. Germline V lookup: CDR1 MDHEN, CDR2 SYDVKM. The CDR3 coding sequence is TGTGCCAGCAGTTTCCTTCCTTATGGACCTCCCAGAGATGAGCAGTTCTTC. Encoded protein: CASSFLPYGPPRDEQFF.

By frequency in the sample, this clonotype is medium-sized. This chain uses TRBV12-3 or TRBV12-4 with TRBJ1-4, with D uncertain. This CDR3 is built from 17 residues. The V end was cut by 1 base, the J end by 8 bases, with 20 bases between. The CDR3 protein is CASSLGPPGMRMEKLFF. CDR3 coding DNA: TGTGCCAGCAGTTTAGGGCCTCCGGGGATGAGGATGGAAAAACTGTTTTTT.

By sample fraction, this clonotype is medium-sized. This chain joins TRBV28 and TRBJ1-6; perhaps TRBD1 as D (6 bases). CDR1 is MDHEN and CDR2 is SYDVKM in the germline V gene. Trimming stripped 6 bases from V and 5 bases from J, with 14 bases between. The CDR3 has 15 residues. The CDR3 loop reads CASSPPTGNNSPLHF. The CDR3 DNA follows: TGTGCCAGCAGCCCACCAACAGGGAATAATTCACCCCTCCACTTT.

This sequence joins TRBV14 and TRBJ2-3; D unresolved. V gave up 6 bases and J gave up 3 bases, with 10 bases separating them. The CDR3 is 13 amino acids. Germline V gene data show CDR1 as SGHDN and CDR2 as FVKESK. DNA for the CDR3: TGTGCCAGCAGAGGAAGTGGTACAGATACGCAGTATTTT. Translated, it gives CASRGSGTDTQYF.

By share of the sample, this clonotype is medium-sized (0.01 to 0.1%). The chain links TRBV12-3 or TRBV12-4 to TRBJ1-2; D is perhaps TRBD1 (5 bases). V gave up 4 bases and J gave up 2 bases, with 8 bases separating them. The CDR3 spans 13 residues. Written as DNA, the CDR3 is TGTGCCAGCAGTTGGGGGGTGAACTATGGCTACACCTTC. Its protein is CASSWGVNYGYTF.

The chain is built from TRBV11-2 and TRBJ2-1, with TRBD2 identical over 8 bases. The CDR3 has 17 residues. Trimming at V came to 4 bases and at J to 3 bases, leaving 11 bases not matched to a gene. The germline V gene has CDR1 SGHAT and CDR2 FQNNGV. This CDR3 reads CASSSPAAAGGYNEQFF. The CDR3 DNA reads TGTGCCAGCAGCTCTCCGGCTGCTGCGGGGGGCTACAATGAGCAGTTCTTC.

This clonotype was picked up a small number of times. This chain uses TRBV7-2 with TRBJ1-2; tentative D call: TRBD1 (5 bases). The CDR3 spans 14 residues. Germline V gives CDR1 SGHTA, CDR2 FQGNSA. V was pared by 6 bases and J by 1 base, with 12 bases between. The CDR3: CASSPGLLNYGYTF. The CDR3 DNA follows: TGTGCCAGCAGTCCGGGGCTCCTTAACTATGGCTACACCTTC.

The chain combines TRBV11-2 with TRBJ2-3; D not resolved. Germline V gene sequence: CDR1 SGHAT, CDR2 FQNNGV. The CDR3 is made up of 14 amino acids. V was shortened by 3 bases and J by 0 bases, with 7 bases between the two germline ends. This CDR3 reads CASSLDGSTDTQYF. For the CDR3, the DNA is TGTGCCAGCAGCTTGGATGGCAGCACAGATACGCAGTATTTT.

This clonotype was seen more than once but under ten times. This chain links TRBV5-1 with TRBJ2-5, with D perhaps TRBD2 (6 bases). This CDR3 is built from 14 residues. V was trimmed by 2 bases and J by 4 bases, leaving 12 bases between them. Per the germline V gene, CDR1 is SGHRS and CDR2 is YFSETQ. CDR3 DNA: TGCGCCAGCAGCTTTGCGGGGCTCCTAGAGACCCAGTACTTC. Translation: CASSFAGLLETQYF.

This clonotype occurred a few times. The chain combines TRBV29-1 with TRBJ2-3; 8 nucleotides align to TRBD2. V lost 5 bases and J lost 2; bases outside the gene matches: 6. Germline V gives CDR1 SQVTM, CDR2 ANQGSEA. CDR3 length: 14 residues. In DNA, the CDR3 is TGCAGCGTTACTAGCGGTGACATCACAGATACGCAGTATTTT. Translation gives CSVTSGDITDTQYF.